This T cell receptor beta chain was documented in a study of glioma-infiltrating T cells after dendritic cell vaccination. The ends were cut back, 2 bases at V and 5 bases at J, with 13 bases in the middle. Germline-derived CDR1 and CDR2 are SGHRS and YFSETQ. The CDR3 consists of 14 residues. Using immunoSEQ multiplex PCR, the repertoire was profiled, and TCRdb retains in-frame clones only, with some absent. The data show 80,000 to 95,000 clones, over 75% seen once. The sequencing used blood, collected before dendritic cell vaccination. This TCR derives from a human donor with glioblastoma. The V and J genes are TRBV5-1 and TRBJ2-5; D may be TRBD2 (5 bases). The CDR3 DNA sequence: TGCGCCAGCAGCTTTGGAAAGGGCGGGGAGACCCAGTACTTC. Translation: CASSFGKGGETQYF.